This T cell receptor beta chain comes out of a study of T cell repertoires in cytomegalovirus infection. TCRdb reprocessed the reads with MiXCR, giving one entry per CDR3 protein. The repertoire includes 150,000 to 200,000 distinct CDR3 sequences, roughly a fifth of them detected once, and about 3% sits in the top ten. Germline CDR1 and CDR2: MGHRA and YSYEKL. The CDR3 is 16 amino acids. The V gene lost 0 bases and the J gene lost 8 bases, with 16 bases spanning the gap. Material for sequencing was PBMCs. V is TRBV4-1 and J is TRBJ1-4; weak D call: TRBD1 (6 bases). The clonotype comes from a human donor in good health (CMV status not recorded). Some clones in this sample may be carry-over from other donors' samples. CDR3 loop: CASSQDTTGRWEKLFF. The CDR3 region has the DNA TGCGCCAGCAGCCAAGATACAACAGGGAGGTGGGAAAAACTGTTTTTT.